This passage covers 9 T cell receptor beta chains from one sample sequenced in a study of blood T cell repertoires in COVID-19. TCRdb's copy holds only in-frame clones and misses some; the assay was immunoSEQ multiplex PCR. This table holds roughly 150,000 clones, 85% to 90% found once. Sequencing was done on a sample of peripheral blood. The receptors were gathered from a woman aged 40-49 years with acute or convalescent COVID-19.

V gene TRBV21-1 combines with J gene TRBJ2-2; TRBD2 is the table's D call and was not checked against the DNA. TRBV21-1 is shown as a pseudogene. The CDR3 length is 15 residues. CDR3 in DNA: TGTGCCAGCAGCGGACACGAAGCGGGCGGCGGGGAGCTGTTTTTT. This codes for CASSGHEAGGGELFF.

The V call is TRBV7-2, the J call TRBJ2-2; tentative D call: TRBD2 (5 bases). This CDR3 contains 15 residues. V shed 1 base and J shed 0 bases, with 6 bases lying between them. Germline CDR1 SGHTA, CDR2 FQGNSA. The CDR3 sequence: CASSLVATNTGELFF. DNA of the CDR3: TGTGCCAGCAGCTTAGTAGCGACGAACACCGGGGAGCTGTTTTTT.

The chain employs TRBV7-9 and TRBJ2-1; D not certain. Trimming took off 4 bases at V and 4 bases at J, with 8 bases between the two ends. The CDR3 length is 13 residues. The germline gives CDR1 SEHNR, CDR2 FQNEAQ (reference sequence). The CDR3 sequence: CASSYQLYNEQFF. Here the CDR3 DNA reads TGTGCCAGCAGCTACCAACTTTACAATGAGCAGTTCTTC.

This chain joins TRBV25-1 and TRBJ1-2; D gene uncertain. Trimming pared 4 bases from V and 2 bases from J, leaving 11 bases between. The CDR3 is 14 amino acids. Germline V gene sequence: CDR1 MGHDK, CDR2 SYGVNS. CDR3 DNA: TGTGCCAGCAGTGGGCATCATCCAAACTATGGCTACACCTTC. As protein: CASSGHHPNYGYTF.

The V and J genes are TRBV30 and TRBJ1-6; TRBD1 matches 8 bases. The CDR3 spans 14 residues. Germline V lookup: CDR1 GTSNPN, CDR2 SVGIG (reference sequence). The V and J ends lost 6 bases and 7 bases, in that order; junction bases with no gene match: 8. The CDR3 loop is CACSGGGWNSPLHF. The CDR3 region has the DNA TGTGCCTGCTCAGGGGGCGGTTGGAATTCACCCCTCCACTTT. The full variable domain, with the rest looked up from reference TRBV30 and TRBJ1-6, is SQTIHQWPATLVQPVGSPLSLECTVEGTSNPNLYWYRQAAGRGLQLLFYSVGIGQISSEVPQNLSASRPQDRQFILSSKKLLLSDSGFYLCACSGGGWNSPLHFGNGTRLTVT.

This rearrangement joins TRBV30 to TRBJ2-7; D is undetermined. Trimming shortened V by 8 bases and J by 0 bases, and 14 bases separated the two germline ends. Per the germline V gene, CDR1 is GTSNPN and CDR2 is SVGIG (reference sequence). The CDR3 runs to 13 residues. DNA of the CDR3: TGTGCCGCCCGTACCCTGAGCTCCTACGAGCAGTACTTC. Protein: CAARTLSSYEQYF.

V usage is TRBV6-5 and J usage is TRBJ2-7, with 9 positions matching TRBD2. V lost 6 bases and J lost 1; bases outside the gene matches: 7. The CDR3 covers 15 residues. Germline-derived CDR1 and CDR2 are MNHEY and SVGAGI. The CDR3 DNA follows: TGTGCCAGCAGAGTTAGCGGGGGCCCGTCCTACGAGCAGTACTTC. The encoded protein is CASRVSGGPSYEQYF.

This clone was detected once. The V and J genes are TRBV28 and TRBJ2-2; D gene uncertain. The CDR3 runs 17 residues. Trimming shortened V by 4 bases and J by 2 bases, and 17 bases separated the two germline ends. In germline, CDR1 is MDHEN, CDR2 SYDVKM. The CDR3 DNA reads TGTGCCAGCAGTTCACCTCGGAGAAACGGCAACACCGGGGAGCTGTTTTTT. Protein: CASSSPRRNGNTGELFF.

The chain links TRBV3-1 (or the pseudogene TRBV3-2) to TRBJ2-1, with D tentatively TRBD2 (6 bases). CDR3 length equals 16 residues. Germline CDR1 and CDR2: LGHDT and YNNKEL (reference sequence). V lost 0 bases and J lost 7, with 16 bases in between. The CDR3 DNA reads TGTGCCAGCAGCCAAGATGGAGGGGTTCAAACTAATGAGCAGTTCTTC. It is translated as CASSQDGGVQTNEQFF.